This T cell receptor beta chain was observed in a study of early T cells in non-severe SARS-CoV-2 infection. As for the study in general: Sequencing was performed on bulk RNA from unsorted whole blood, leaving chains unpaired.

This clonotype was seen ten or more times. The antigen is unknown. Separate cDNA molecules each had unique molecular identifiers attached to them. Via MiXCR, TCRdb re-called the 5' RACE reads, giving one row per CDR3 protein. The sample records 25,000 to 35,000 distinct CDR3 sequences, 6% to 7.5% being singletons. This CDR3 has 14 residues. The V gene lost 5 bases and the J gene lost 10 bases, with 15 bases spanning the gap. Points from the study as a whole: VDJdb matching, biased toward anti-spike CD8 responses, missed private and CD4 specificities.

The receptor comes from an adult who was a healthcare worker with PCR-confirmed SARS-CoV-2 infection or an uninfected control (not recorded which). Sample: whole blood, taken at baseline. The rearrangement links TRBV12-3 or TRBV12-4 to TRBJ1-6; tentative D call: TRBD1 (5 bases). The CDR3 loop is CASSLLGGWSPLHF. The CDR3 DNA reads TGTGCCAGCAGTCTGCTGGGGGGTTGGTCACCCCTCCACTTT.